This entry features one TCR beta chain sequence. Its antigen is still unknown. Germline V lookup: CDR1 MNHEY, CDR2 SMNVEV (reference sequence). The length of the CDR3 is 15 residues. Trimming cost V 4 bases and J 0 bases; bases outside gene matches: 4. The sample originates from a study of cytomegalovirus exposure and HLA in healthy donors. Overall study: Around 77 million unique TCRs from HLA-typed donors made up an early data release. Study-level results: The majority of CMV-associated TCR beta chains were reported as apparently HLA-restricted in a later analysis. A later analysis reported that several of the most significant clusters appeared to be linked to common viral pathogens, among them Epstein-Barr virus. Clonal expansion, a later analysis showed, was greater in HLA-associated TCR beta chains than in equally common others.

13 Jbeta primers and 60 Vbeta primers were used for the PCR. Clones were read by immunoSEQ multiplex PCR, and TCRdb kept only the in-frame ones, dropping some. In the table there are 150,000 or so clones, under 85% of which are singletons. The chain employs TRBV27 and TRBJ1-2; TRBD1 aligns across 8 bases. The sample comprised PBMCs. The TCR originated in a man between 18 and 29 years old in good health and CMV-seronegative. As DNA, the CDR3 is TGTGCCAGCAGTTCCCAGGGGGCGCCTAACTATGGCTACACCTTC. Its protein product is CASSSQGAPNYGYTF.